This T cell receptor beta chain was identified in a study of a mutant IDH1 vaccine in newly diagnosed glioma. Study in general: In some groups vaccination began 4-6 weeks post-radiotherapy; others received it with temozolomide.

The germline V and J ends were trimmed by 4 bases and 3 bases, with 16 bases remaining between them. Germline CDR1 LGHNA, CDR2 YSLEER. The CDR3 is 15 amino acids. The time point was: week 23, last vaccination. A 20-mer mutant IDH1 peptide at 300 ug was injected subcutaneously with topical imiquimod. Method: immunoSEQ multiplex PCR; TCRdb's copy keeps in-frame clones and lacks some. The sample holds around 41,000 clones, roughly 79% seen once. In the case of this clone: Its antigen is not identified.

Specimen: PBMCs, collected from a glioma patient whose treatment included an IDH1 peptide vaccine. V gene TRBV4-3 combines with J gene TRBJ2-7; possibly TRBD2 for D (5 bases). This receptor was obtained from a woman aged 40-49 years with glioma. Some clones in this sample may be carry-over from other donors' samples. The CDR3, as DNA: TGCGCCAGCAGCCGGACCATGGAGGCAGGCTACGAGCAGTACTTC. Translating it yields CASSRTMEAGYEQYF.